The 29 T cell receptor beta chains below all came from one sample that was sequenced in a study of blood T cell repertoires in COVID-19. Sequencing was performed with immunoSEQ multiplex PCR; in TCRdb, only in-frame clones are kept and a portion is missing. The sample lists 360,000 or so clones; roughly 90% were seen once. The material sequenced was PBMCs or T cells enriched from blood (not recorded which). These receptors came from a woman younger than 45 who had been exposed to COVID-19.

J is TRBJ2-2 and V is TRBV3-1 (or the pseudogene TRBV3-2), with 9 bases identical to TRBD2. Trimming cost V 6 bases and J 6 bases; bases outside gene matches: 11. Germline V lookup: CDR1 LGHDT, CDR2 YNNKEL (reference sequence). The CDR3 is 16 amino acids. The DNA of the CDR3 is TGTGCCAGCAGGATAGCGGGAGTGAGTGAGCCCGGGGAGCTGTTTTTT. Protein: CASRIAGVSEPGELFF.

The chain employs TRBV3-1 (or the pseudogene TRBV3-2) and TRBJ2-3, with D possibly TRBD2 on 5 matching bases. V was trimmed by 3 bases and J by 4 bases, leaving 17 bases between them. The germline CDR1 and CDR2 sequences are LGHDT and YNNKEL (reference sequence). This CDR3 is built from 16 residues. The CDR3 reads CASSQADSHVPDTQYF. In DNA, the CDR3 is TGTGCCAGCAGCCAGGCGGACTCCCACGTCCCAGATACGCAGTATTTT.

This clone has just one count. This CDR3 is also generated by other DNA sequences in the sample. The chain has TRBV5-1 and TRBJ1-1, with 7 bases fitting TRBD1. CDR1 is SGHRS and CDR2 is YFSETQ in the germline V gene. The CDR3 sequence is 14 residues long. V dropped 2 bases and J dropped 1; count of bases not matched to a gene: 2. The CDR3, as DNA: TGCGCCAGCAGCTTTCAGGGGGAGAACACTGAAGCTTTCTTT. Its translation: CASSFQGENTEAFF.

The chain's CDR3 is CASGPLTGMSEQYF. CDR3 DNA: TGTGCTAGTGGTCCGTTGACAGGGATGTCCGAGCAGTACTTC. The chain recombines TRBV12-5 with TRBJ2-7, with 7 bases fitting TRBD1. The CDR3 is 14 residues long. Germline lookup yields CDR1 LGHNT and CDR2 FRNRAP. With 5 bases clipped from V and 6 bases from J, the junction kept 10 bases outside the gene matches. Full variable domain (remainder filled in from reference TRBV12-5 and TRBJ2-7): DARVTQTPRHKVTEMGQEVTMRCQPILGHNTVFWYRQTMMQGLELLAYFRNRAPLDDSGMPKDRFSAEMPDATLATLKIQPSEPRDSAVYFCASGPLTGMSEQYFGPGTRLTVT.

The V and J genes are TRBV15 and TRBJ2-3; D ambiguous. The germline V gene encodes CDR1 LNHNV and CDR2 YYDKDF (reference sequence). This CDR3 is 14 amino acids long. V lost 0 bases, J lost 6 bases, and 10 bases lay in between. The CDR3 bases are TGTGCCACCAGCAGAGATTTGCGGCGCGATACGCAGTATTTT. Protein: CATSRDLRRDTQYF.

This chain connects TRBV5-6 to TRBJ2-7; 8 nucleotides line up with TRBD1. The V gene's germline CDR1 is SGHDT and CDR2 YYEEEE. V lost 6 bases and J lost 4; bases outside the gene matches: 6. The CDR3 is made up of 13 amino acids. The CDR3 is CASKGQGGYEQYF. The CDR3 nucleotides are TGTGCCAGCAAAGGACAGGGTGGGTACGAGCAGTACTTC.

CDR3 nucleotides: TGTGCCAGCAGCGCCGACCCCGGGACTAGCGCGACAGATACGCAGTATTTT. As protein: CASSADPGTSATDTQYF. V gene TRBV9 combines with J gene TRBJ2-3; TRBD2 aligns across 10 bases. This CDR3 contains 17 residues. The germline CDR1 and CDR2 sequences are SGDLS and YYNGEE. The trim removed 3 bases at V and 3 bases at J, leaving 10 bases unmatched.

The chain couples TRBV25-1 to TRBJ1-1; 9 nucleotides match TRBD1. Germline values: CDR1 MGHDK, CDR2 SYGVNS. This CDR3 is 16 amino acids long. V gave up 4 bases and J gave up 3 bases; unmatched junction bases: 9. CDR3: CASSGPGTGIYTEAFF. Here the CDR3 DNA reads TGTGCCAGCAGTGGACCTGGGACAGGGATTTACACTGAAGCTTTCTTT.

The V gene is TRBV14, the J gene TRBJ2-5; the D gene is possibly TRBD2 (5 bases). CDR1 and CDR2 (germline): SGHDN, FVKESK. V was shortened by 4 bases and J by 9 bases, with 15 bases between the two germline ends. The CDR3 has 13 residues. The CDR3 spells CASSPGRTGAQYF. The CDR3 nucleotides read TGTGCCAGCAGCCCAGGACGGACTGGGGCCCAGTACTTC.

The V call is TRBV27, the J call TRBJ1-6; 11 bases fit TRBD1. The J segment lost 5 bases and the V segment lost 6 bases, leaving 6 bases of the junction unmatched. This CDR3 comprises 16 residues. Per the germline V gene, CDR1 is MNHEY and CDR2 is SMNVEV (reference sequence). CDR3 sequence (DNA): TGTGCCAGCAGGGGACAGGGGGTGAGAAATAATTCACCCCTCCACTTT. The encoded protein is CASRGQGVRNNSPLHF.

V is TRBV6-2 or TRBV6-3 and J is TRBJ2-1; D gene uncertain. The CDR3 has 11 amino acids. The V and J ends lost 2 bases and 9 bases respectively, with 5 bases between them. Germline assignment: CDR1 MNHEY and CDR2 SVGEGT. CDR3 DNA sequence: TGTGCCAGCAGTTACCCAGGTGAGCAGTTCTTC. This translates into CASSYPGEQFF.

The rearrangement joins TRBV11-3 to TRBJ2-5, with TRBD1 matching over 9 bases. There are 19 residues in the CDR3. The V segment lost 5 bases and the J segment 5 bases; nucleotides outside the gene matches: 21. Per the germline V gene, CDR1 is SGHNT and CDR2 is YENEEA. For the CDR3, the DNA is TGTGCCAGCAGCCGTCCCGGGACAGGGTTTCCCATTAATACGGAGACCCAGTACTTC. Its protein product is CASSRPGTGFPINTETQYF.

The V gene is TRBV19, the J gene TRBJ1-1; D unresolved. This CDR3 has 15 amino acids. Trimming removed 5 bases at V and 4 bases at J, with 17 bases between. The V gene's germline CDR1 is LNHDA and CDR2 SQIVND (reference sequence). The DNA for the CDR3 is TGTGCCAGTAGTGTAGTGGCCCAGGCGGGCACTGAAGCTTTCTTT. Amino acid sequence: CASSVVAQAGTEAFF.

The CDR3 region is CASSLWMGGSYNEQFF. CDR3 DNA sequence: TGTGCCAGCAGCTTATGGATGGGCGGGTCCTACAATGAGCAGTTCTTC. The chain uses TRBV11-2 and TRBJ2-1; maybe TRBD2 (5 bases). V was pared by 2 bases and J by 1 base, with 12 bases between. The CDR3 consists of 16 residues. Germline V gene data show CDR1 as SGHAT and CDR2 as FQNNGV.

The chain is built from TRBV5-4 and TRBJ1-1, with D tentatively TRBD1 (5 bases). This CDR3 region has 12 residues. V lost 4 bases and J 4 bases, leaving 8 bases between the germline ends. The germline gives CDR1 SGHNT, CDR2 YYREEE (reference sequence). The CDR3 sequence: CASSPGGTEAFF. The CDR3 bases are TGTGCCAGCAGCCCCGGGGGCACTGAAGCTTTCTTT.

V gene TRBV5-6 combines with J gene TRBJ2-1; the D is unclear. V dropped 0 bases and J dropped 4 bases, with 11 bases sitting between them. The CDR3 covers 15 residues. The germline V gene encodes CDR1 SGHDT and CDR2 YYEEEE. The CDR3 loop is CASSLGLTGYNEQFF. The CDR3 coding sequence is TGTGCCAGCAGCTTGGGTCTAACGGGTTACAATGAGCAGTTCTTC.

This clone was detected only once. This chain links TRBV19 with TRBJ1-1, with 8 positions matching TRBD1. CDR1 LNHDA and CDR2 SQIVND come from the germline V gene (reference sequence). After removal of 4 bases from V and 5 bases from J, the junction contained 3 bases not matched to a gene. The CDR3 has 13 residues. The CDR3: CASSTQGGTEAFF. The CDR3 DNA reads TGTGCCAGTAGTACACAGGGGGGGACTGAAGCTTTCTTT.

The J gene is TRBJ2-5, the V gene TRBV5-6; 11 bases agree with TRBD1. The CDR3 is 15 residues long. Germline values: CDR1 SGHDT, CDR2 YYEEEE. Trimming cost V 1 base and J 9 bases; bases outside gene matches: 8. CDR3 in DNA: TGTGCCAGCAGCTTGCGGGACAGGGGGTGGGTTCCCCAGTACTTC. Residues: CASSLRDRGWVPQYF.

This rearrangement joins TRBV5-1 to TRBJ1-1; D is ambiguous. The germline V and J ends were trimmed by 2 bases and 2 bases, with 7 bases remaining between them. Germline lookup yields CDR1 SGHRS and CDR2 YFSETQ. The CDR3 consists of 13 residues. Here the CDR3 reads CASSFPPNTEAFF. The CDR3, as DNA: TGCGCCAGCAGCTTCCCCCCAAACACTGAAGCTTTCTTT.

CDR3: CASTSGTGTGYTF. CDR3 nucleotides: TGTGCCAGCACCTCTGGGACAGGGACTGGCTACACCTTC. The chain links TRBV28 to TRBJ1-2; TRBD1 matches 9 bases. V was clipped by 7 bases and J by 7 bases; unmatched bases: 7. The CDR3 contains 13 residues. Germline V lookup: CDR1 MDHEN, CDR2 SYDVKM.

This clone occurred a few times. The chain couples TRBV19 to TRBJ2-3; no clear D gene. This CDR3 has 14 residues. The germline CDR1 and CDR2 sequences are LNHDA and SQIVND (reference sequence). V lost 3 bases and J lost 1, with 8 bases in between. The CDR3 coding sequence is TGTGCCAGTAGTATGGTTCCAGGCACAGATACGCAGTATTTT. It is translated as CASSMVPGTDTQYF.

This clone was recorded a few times. This sequence joins TRBV27 and TRBJ2-4, with 7 bases fitting TRBD2. V lost 4 bases, J lost 0 bases, and 6 bases stayed unmatched. The germline gives CDR1 MNHEY, CDR2 SMNVEV (reference sequence). The CDR3 runs to 16 residues. As DNA, the CDR3 is TGTGCCAGCAGTTCGACTAGCCCTCTAGCCAAAAACATTCAGTACTTC. It codes for CASSSTSPLAKNIQYF.

In DNA form, the CDR3 reads TGTGCCAGCAACGGCCCAGGGAACACTGAAGCTTTCTTT. Its protein product is CASNGPGNTEAFF. The gene calls are TRBV12-3 or TRBV12-4 and TRBJ1-1; D is ambiguous. The CDR3 has 13 residues. Between the trimmed V and J ends, which lost 7 bases and 1 base, there was a span of 10 bases.

The chain couples TRBV6-2 or TRBV6-3 to TRBJ1-5; 10 bases match TRBD1. Germline V lookup: CDR1 MNHEY, CDR2 SVGEGT. There are 14 residues in the CDR3. V was clipped by 3 bases and J by 11 bases; unmatched bases: 7. The CDR3 spells CASSYGDRGRAQHF. For the CDR3, the DNA is TGTGCCAGCAGTTATGGGGACAGGGGAAGGGCCCAGCATTTT.

The CDR3 DNA reads TGTGCCAGCAGTTACTCGACGGGACTAGGGTCCTACGAGCAGTACTTC. It translates to CASSYSTGLGSYEQYF. The chain couples TRBV6-2 or TRBV6-3 to TRBJ2-7, with 8 bases that match TRBD2. V shed 0 bases, J shed 1 base, and the junction held 5 bases outside the gene matches. Germline V gene sequence: CDR1 MNHEY, CDR2 SVGEGT. The CDR3 sequence is 16 residues long.

The chain is built from TRBV4-1 and TRBJ2-7, with TRBD2 matching over 9 bases. The V gene end was trimmed by 7 bases and the J gene end by 5 bases; junction bases not matched to a gene: 15. Germline CDR1 and CDR2: MGHRA and YSYEKL. This CDR3 is built from 16 residues. Written as DNA, the CDR3 is TGCGCCAGCACCCCACACCTGGCGGGAGGGCCGAACGAGCAGTACTTC. Its protein product is CASTPHLAGGPNEQYF.

The chain has TRBV5-1 and TRBJ1-4; D not certain. The V end was cut by 0 bases, the J end by 12 bases, with 15 bases between. Looked up from germline, CDR1 is SGHRS and CDR2 is YFSETQ. CDR3 size: 14 residues. CDR3 amino acids: CASSLAGGHRELFF. In DNA, the CDR3 is TGCGCCAGCAGCTTGGCCGGCGGGCACAGAGAACTGTTTTTT.

This chain connects TRBV9 to TRBJ2-7, with 13 nucleotides matching TRBD2. J lost 2 bases, V lost 4 bases, and 6 bases had no gene match. Germline V CDR1 and CDR2: SGDLS, YYNGEE. CDR3 length: 16 residues. CDR3 loop: CASSPGLAGNPYEQYF. CDR3 in DNA: TGTGCCAGCAGCCCGGGACTAGCGGGAAACCCCTACGAGCAGTACTTC. The full variable domain, rest sourced from reference TRBV9 and TRBJ2-7, is DSGVTQTPKHLITATGQRVTLRCSPRSGDLSVYWYQQSLDQGLQFLIQYYNGEERAKGNILERFSAQQFPDLHSELNLSSLELGDSALYFCASSPGLAGNPYEQYFGPGTRLTVT.

V is TRBV3-1 (or the pseudogene TRBV3-2) and J is TRBJ1-6, with 7 bases lining up with TRBD1. The CDR3 is made up of 15 amino acids. Germline values: CDR1 LGHDT, CDR2 YNNKEL (reference sequence). J was trimmed by 7 bases and V by 3 bases; bases with no gene match: 6. The CDR3 DNA follows: TGTGCCAGCAGCCAGGCCGGGACAGAAAATTCACCCCTCCACTTT. The encoded protein is CASSQAGTENSPLHF.